This T cell receptor beta chain was found in a study of cytomegalovirus exposure and HLA in healthy donors. Findings and caveats of the study: Using the classifier, cytomegalovirus status was reportedly diagnosed with high specificity and sensitivity. Later analysis suggested most CMV-associated TCR beta chains were HLA-restricted.

Remarks on this clone: Its target is unknown.

Trimming shortened V by 2 bases and J by 6 bases, and 17 bases separated the two germline ends. The CDR3 runs 15 residues. Per germline, CDR1 MNHNY and CDR2 SVGAGI (reference sequence). The primer mix had 60 Vbeta and 13 Jbeta primers. TCRdb keeps only in-frame clones here, not all; method: immunoSEQ multiplex PCR. Of some 65,000 clones listed, roughly 60% are singletons. The sequence derives from a man under 40 in good health and CMV-seronegative. V is TRBV6-6 and J is TRBJ2-7; tentative D call: TRBD2 (5 bases). Sample: PBMCs. The CDR3 sequence is CASSYGSMGVSEQYF. The CDR3 DNA reads as TGTGCCAGCAGTTACGGGAGCATGGGAGTCAGCGAGCAGTACTTC.